The rows below give T cell receptor beta chains drawn from one sample of a study of blood T cell repertoires in COVID-19. Assay used: immunoSEQ multiplex PCR; TCRdb lists only in-frame clones, some missing. The sample includes 130,000 to 150,000 clones, 84% of them seen just once. Sequencing input: PBMCs or T cells enriched from blood (not recorded which). The receptors were sampled from a woman aged 50 to 60 who had been exposed to COVID-19. Each CDR3 is given with its conserved first and last residue. D genes are given only for firm matches. Size is stated for part of the rows, as once, few or many counts, or as a class when the clone is expanded.

- | TRBJ1-1 | TRBV2 | once | TGTGCCAGCACCCCAGTCCTCATGAACACTGAAGCTTTCTTT | CASTPVLMNTEAFF
TRBD2 | TRBJ2-2 | TRBV19 | - | TGTGCCAGTAGTAGCGGGGGGGCCGACACCGGGGAGCTGTTTTTT | CASSSGGADTGELFF
- | TRBJ2-3 | TRBV5-4 | - | TGTGCCAGCAGCTCCACTAGTGGCACAGATACGCAGTATTTT | CASSSTSGTDTQYF
- | TRBJ2-7 | TRBV7-9 | once | TGTGCCAGCAGCCCGTCCGTTCGCAAGCCCTACGAGCAGTACTTC | CASSPSVRKPYEQYF
- | TRBJ1-4 | TRBV7-8 | few | TGTGCCAGCAGCTTAGCGGTACAGGTTAGGATGGCTAATGAAAAACTGTTTTTT | CASSLAVQVRMANEKLFF
TRBD2 | TRBJ2-1 | TRBV7-9 | - | TGTGCCAGCAGCAACTTTCTAGCGGGGTTTTACAATGAGCAGTTCTTC | CASSNFLAGFYNEQFF
- | TRBJ1-4 | TRBV24-1 | - | TGTGCCACCAGTGATTTGGTCCCTCGAGGGGGTCCGACCCGGGGTGAAAAACTGTTTTTT | CATSDLVPRGGPTRGEKLFF
- | TRBJ1-1 | TRBV5-4 | few | TGTGCCAGCAGCCGAGACATGAACACTGAAGCTTTCTTT | CASSRDMNTEAFF
- | TRBJ2-7 | TRBV15 | - | TGTGCCACCAGCTTTACCGGGACAACCACCTACGAGCAGTACTTC | CATSFTGTTTYEQYF
TRBD1 | TRBJ1-3 | TRBV15 | - | TGTGCCACCAGCAGAGAAAGACAGGGGGTCTCTGCTAGAAACACCATATATTTT | CATSRERQGVSARNTIYF
- | TRBJ2-1 | TRBV5-1 | - | TGCGCCAGCAGCCGAAGCGGCAACATTGAGCAGTTCTTC | CASSRSGNIEQFF
TRBD2 | TRBJ2-1 | TRBV5-1 | - | TGCGCCAGCAGCTTAGCCGGGACTAGCGGGAGACTGTTCTTC | CASSLAGTSGRLFF
TRBD2 | TRBJ2-5 | TRBV7-6 | - | TGTGCCAGCAGCTTAAATCATGGCGGGAGCGTTGAGACCCAGTACTTC | CASSLNHGGSVETQYF
- | TRBJ1-2 | TRBV6-5 | - | TGTGCCAGCACCCGGACAACAGCTAACTATGGCTACACCTTC | CASTRTTANYGYTF
- | TRBJ1-6 | TRBV5-6 | few | TGTGCCAGCAGCAGTGGGGCAGATAATTCACCCCTCCACTTT | CASSSGADNSPLHF
- | TRBJ1-2 | TRBV29-1 | - | TGCAGCGTTAAGGGCAGGGCCAACTATGGCTACACCTTC | CSVKGRANYGYTF
TRBD2 | TRBJ2-1 | TRBV5-1 | once | TGCGCCAGCAGCGGGGGACTAGTGAATGAGCAGTTCTTC | CASSGGLVNEQFF
- | TRBJ1-1 | TRBV5-5 | - | TGTGCCAGCAGATTGATACAGGGCGGCGAAGCTTTCTTT | CASRLIQGGEAFF
- | TRBJ1-2 | TRBV19 | - | TGTGCCAGTTGGGCCCCTTCGAGCGGCTACACCTTC | CASWAPSSGYTF
TRBD1 | TRBJ2-6 | TRBV6-6 | - | TGTGCCAGCAGTCGAGGGACAGGGGTCCTCTCTGGGGCCAACGTCCTGACTTTC | CASSRGTGVLSGANVLTF
TRBD1 | TRBJ2-7 | TRBV5-6 | - | TGTGCCAGCAGCCCGGGACAGCGAACCTACGAGCAGTACTTC | CASSPGQRTYEQYF
TRBD2 | TRBJ2-3 | TRBV11-2 | - | TGTGCCAGCAGCCCCCGGGGGAGGACTAGCAAATCAGATACGCAGTATTTT | CASSPRGRTSKSDTQYF
- | TRBJ1-6 | TRBV19 | - | TGTGCCAGTAGTATTGGAGGGCTCCTCCACTTT | CASSIGGLLHF
TRBD2 | TRBJ2-5 | TRBV7-8 | - | TGTGCCAGCAGCTTACTCGTTTTTGCGAGGGTCGCGGGAGATGACGGTGAGACCCAGTACTTC | CASSLLVFARVAGDDGETQYF
TRBD2 | TRBJ2-3 | TRBV7-9 | - | TGTGCCAGCAGCGGAACGGGGGGACTAGCGGGAGGACCTACTAATACGCAGTATTTT | CASSGTGGLAGGPTNTQYF
TRBD1 | TRBJ1-3 | TRBV9 | - | TGTGCCAGCAGCGTAGGCAAGGGGGCGAACACCATATATTTT | CASSVGKGANTIYF
- | TRBJ1-5 | TRBV6-2/TRBV6-3 | - | TGTGCCAGCAGTTACGATACGGGTTACAATCAGCCCCAGCATTTT | CASSYDTGYNQPQHF
- | TRBJ2-2 | TRBV6-5 | - | TGTGCCAGCAGTTCAGGGACCGGGGAGCTGTTTTTT | CASSSGTGELFF
- | TRBJ1-1 | TRBV18 | - | TGTGCCAGCTCACCGGCAGATTCGAACACTGAAGCTTTCTTT | CASSPADSNTEAFF
TRBD2 | TRBJ2-2 | TRBV6-4 | - | TGTGCCAGCAGTGACTCCGGGACTAGGCACACCGGGGAGCTGTTTTTT | CASSDSGTRHTGELFF
TRBD1 | TRBJ2-5 | TRBV5-1 | - | TGCGCCAGCAGCTTGGAGGGACAGGGCCCTATGAAGACCCAGTACTTC | CASSLEGQGPMKTQYF
- | TRBJ2-7 | TRBV28 | - | TGTGCCAGCAGTCCCTCCCCCCCTTACGAGCAGTACTTC | CASSPSPPYEQYF
- | TRBJ2-1 | TRBV18 | - | TGTGCCAGCTCACCTCAGGGTTCAAGCTACAATGAGCAGTTCTTC | CASSPQGSSYNEQFF
TRBD1 | TRBJ1-5 | TRBV2 | - | TGTGCCAGCAGTCGGGACAGCCCGACGAAGCCCCAGCATTTT | CASSRDSPTKPQHF
- | TRBJ2-5 | TRBV4-1 | - | TGCGCCAGCAGCCAGAACGGACAGATTCAAGAGACCCAGTACTTC | CASSQNGQIQETQYF
TRBD1 | TRBJ1-3 | TRBV6-6 | - | TGTGCCAGCAGTCGGACAGGGGCCGGTTCGCCGGGTGGATACAACACCATATATTTT | CASSRTGAGSPGGYNTIYF
- | TRBJ1-5 | TRBV7-9 | - | TGTGCCAGCAGCTTTGGGGGGGCGGGCCCGCCCCAGCATTTT | CASSFGGAGPPQHF
TRBD1 | TRBJ2-5 | TRBV2 | - | TGTGCCAGCAGGGGACAGAAAGAGACCCAGTACTTC | CASRGQKETQYF
- | TRBJ1-2 | TRBV29-1 | - | TGCAGCGTCAAGACAAGCGGCTACACCTTC | CSVKTSGYTF
- | TRBJ1-2 | TRBV6-2/TRBV6-3 | - | TGTGCCAGCAGTTGGCAGGGCTATGGCTACACCTTC | CASSWQGYGYTF
TRBD1 | TRBJ1-2 | TRBV10-2 | - | TGCGCCAGTAACGACAGGGAAGAAAACTATGGCTACACCTTC | CASNDREENYGYTF
- | TRBJ1-4 | TRBV19 | - | TGTGCCAGTAGCGAGCCCCCGAACAGGGAAAAACTGTTTTTT | CASSEPPNREKLFF
TRBD1 | TRBJ1-1 | TRBV6-5 | - | TGTGCCAGCAGCCCCCCCCAGGGGGCGGGGGCTGAAGCTTTCTTT | CASSPPQGAGAEAFF
- | TRBJ1-1 | TRBV9 | - | TGTGCCAGCAGCGTAGCCCAGATGAACACTGAAGCTTTCTTT | CASSVAQMNTEAFF
TRBD1 | TRBJ1-2 | TRBV11-2 | few | TGTGCCAGCAGCTTAGATCTCACGACAGGGGTTGGCTACACCTTC | CASSLDLTTGVGYTF
- | TRBJ2-3 | TRBV5-1 | - | TGCGCCAGCAGCCCCAAAGTCATGGCTAGCACAGATACGCAGTATTTT | CASSPKVMASTDTQYF
- | TRBJ1-1 | TRBV10-3 | - | TGTGCCATCAGTGAGGGAGGTGGGTTCACTGAAGCTTTCTTT | CAISEGGGFTEAFF
- | TRBJ2-7 | TRBV6-5 | - | TGTGCCAGCAGCCCCTCTGGCGGGGCAAATCAAGAGCAGTACTTC | CASSPSGGANQEQYF
- | TRBJ2-5 | TRBV5-8 | - | TGTGCCAGCAGCCCAGACAGTGTATACCAAGAGACCCAGTACTTC | CASSPDSVYQETQYF
- | TRBJ1-5 | TRBV2 | - | TGTGCCAGCAGTTCGGACAGCGGTAGCAATCAGCCCCAGCATTTT | CASSSDSGSNQPQHF
TRBD1 | TRBJ2-5 | TRBV5-6 | - | TGTGCCAGCAGTAAATCATCGACGGGACAGGGGCGCTTGACCCAGTACTTC | CASSKSSTGQGRLTQYF
TRBD2 | TRBJ2-7 | TRBV15 | - | TGTGCCACCAGCAGAGGGGGGACTAGCGGGAGTTACGAGCAGTACTTC | CATSRGGTSGSYEQYF
- | TRBJ1-2 | TRBV29-1 | once | TGCAGCGTTGGACAGGAAAAGCCCTATGGCTACACCTTC | CSVGQEKPYGYTF
- | TRBJ2-5 | TRBV7-3 | - | TGTGCCAGCAGCTCGGGACTCAGAGAGACCCAGTACTTC | CASSSGLRETQYF